This is a list of T cell receptor beta chains from one sample in a study of blood T cell repertoires in COVID-19. The assay was immunoSEQ multiplex PCR, and TCRdb's table has in-frame clones only and misses some. The data contain about 58,000 clones, around 79% of them singletons. Material for sequencing was peripheral blood. All receptors come from a human donor in a cohort sampled during active COVID-19. CDR3s include the opening cysteine and the closing phenylalanine or tryptophan. Fields, in order: V gene, J gene, clone size, D gene, CDR3 protein, CDR3 DNA. A D gene is named only where the DNA matches it firmly. The size entry is marked missing in some rows and otherwise reads once, few, many or a size class.

v_gene: TRBV9; j_gene: TRBJ1-6; abundance: NA; d_gene: NA; CDR3aa: CASSVDGYNSPLHF; CDR3nt: TGTGCCAGCAGCGTAGACGGTTATAATTCACCCCTCCACTTT
v_gene: TRBV11-2; j_gene: TRBJ2-7; abundance: NA; d_gene: TRBD2; CDR3aa: CASTSTGGVGEQYF; CDR3nt: TGTGCCAGCACGTCAACGGGGGGAGTAGGGGAGCAGTACTTC
v_gene: TRBV6-5; j_gene: TRBJ1-6; abundance: NA; d_gene: NA; CDR3aa: CASSYSSGGGYSPLHF; CDR3nt: TGTGCCAGCAGTTACTCGAGCGGCGGCGGATATTCACCCCTCCACTTT
v_gene: TRBV28; j_gene: TRBJ2-7; abundance: NA; d_gene: NA; CDR3aa: CASSLGSGPYYEQYF; CDR3nt: TGTGCCAGCAGTTTAGGTAGCGGTCCTTACTACGAGCAGTACTTC
v_gene: TRBV4-3; j_gene: TRBJ1-3; abundance: few; d_gene: TRBD1; CDR3aa: CASSPDRESGNTIYF; CDR3nt: TGCGCCAGCAGCCCCGACAGGGAGTCTGGAAACACCATATATTTT
v_gene: TRBV12-3/TRBV12-4; j_gene: TRBJ2-7; abundance: NA; d_gene: NA; CDR3aa: CASSRTHTYEQYF; CDR3nt: TGTGCCAGCAGCAGGACACACACCTACGAGCAGTACTTC
v_gene: TRBV14; j_gene: TRBJ2-7; abundance: NA; d_gene: NA; CDR3aa: CASSLTQSGEQYF; CDR3nt: TGTGCCAGCAGCCTCACACAGAGTGGGGAGCAGTACTTC
v_gene: TRBV4-3; j_gene: TRBJ1-5; abundance: few; d_gene: TRBD1; CDR3aa: CASSQEFGTGGQPQHF; CDR3nt: TGCGCCAGCAGCCAAGAATTTGGGACAGGGGGTCAGCCCCAGCATTTT
v_gene: TRBV19; j_gene: TRBJ1-1; abundance: NA; d_gene: NA; CDR3aa: CASSAYMRGTEAFF; CDR3nt: TGTGCCAGTAGTGCCTACATGAGAGGGACTGAAGCTTTCTTT
v_gene: TRBV9; j_gene: TRBJ1-3; abundance: NA; d_gene: NA; CDR3aa: CASSVGLNSGNTIYF; CDR3nt: TGTGCCAGCAGCGTAGGACTGAACTCTGGAAACACCATATATTTT
v_gene: TRBV5-1; j_gene: TRBJ1-4; abundance: NA; d_gene: NA; CDR3aa: CASSLEFTGRGEKLFF; CDR3nt: TGCGCCAGCAGCTTGGAGTTCACGGGGAGGGGTGAAAAACTGTTTTTT
v_gene: TRBV6-5; j_gene: TRBJ1-2; abundance: NA; d_gene: NA; CDR3aa: CASNQGSFYTF; CDR3nt: TGTGCCAGCAATCAGGGATCGTTCTACACCTTC
v_gene: TRBV18; j_gene: TRBJ1-1; abundance: once; d_gene: NA; CDR3aa: CASSPESVVTEAFF; CDR3nt: TGTGCCAGCTCACCGGAGTCGGTCGTCACTGAAGCTTTCTTT
v_gene: TRBV12-3/TRBV12-4; j_gene: TRBJ1-6; abundance: few; d_gene: NA; CDR3aa: CASTHRASPLHF; CDR3nt: TGTGCCAGCACCCACAGGGCTTCACCCCTCCACTTT
v_gene: TRBV6-6; j_gene: TRBJ1-3; abundance: NA; d_gene: NA; CDR3aa: CASVDGTSSGNTIYF; CDR3nt: TGTGCCAGCGTGGATGGCACTAGCTCTGGAAACACCATATATTTT
v_gene: TRBV28; j_gene: TRBJ1-2; abundance: NA; d_gene: NA; CDR3aa: CASTPGPDYGYTF; CDR3nt: TGTGCCAGCACCCCAGGGCCCGACTATGGCTACACCTTC
v_gene: TRBV3-1/TRBV3-2; j_gene: TRBJ2-7; abundance: NA; d_gene: TRBD1; CDR3aa: CASSRATGVVEQYF; CDR3nt: TGTGCCAGCAGCCGAGCGACAGGGGTAGTCGAGCAGTACTTC
v_gene: TRBV6-1; j_gene: TRBJ1-2; abundance: NA; d_gene: TRBD1; CDR3aa: CASREAGQGGYGYTF; CDR3nt: TGTGCCAGCAGAGAAGCCGGACAGGGGGGCTATGGCTACACCTTC
v_gene: TRBV9; j_gene: TRBJ2-7; abundance: NA; d_gene: TRBD1; CDR3aa: CASSADRGGSYEQYF; CDR3nt: TGTGCCAGCAGCGCAGACAGGGGGGGATCCTACGAGCAGTACTTC
v_gene: TRBV5-1; j_gene: TRBJ1-6; abundance: NA; d_gene: TRBD1; CDR3aa: CASSRMSGTGSSPLHF; CDR3nt: TGCGCCAGCAGCCGAATGTCCGGGACAGGGAGCTCACCCCTCCACTTT
v_gene: TRBV6-2/TRBV6-3; j_gene: TRBJ1-5; abundance: NA; d_gene: NA; CDR3aa: CASSYQRNQPQHF; CDR3nt: TGTGCCAGCAGTTACCAGAGGAATCAGCCCCAGCATTTT
v_gene: TRBV7-8; j_gene: TRBJ1-5; abundance: NA; d_gene: NA; CDR3aa: CASSSPGLGNQPQHF; CDR3nt: TGTGCCAGCAGCTCCCCAGGGTTAGGCAATCAGCCCCAGCATTTT
v_gene: TRBV7-2; j_gene: TRBJ2-7; abundance: once; d_gene: TRBD2; CDR3aa: CASSFSGVYEQYF; CDR3nt: TGTGCCAGCAGCTTTAGCGGGGTCTACGAGCAGTACTTC
v_gene: TRBV13; j_gene: TRBJ2-7; abundance: NA; d_gene: NA; CDR3aa: CASSFSGRLYEQYF; CDR3nt: TGTGCCAGCAGCTTTTCCGGGAGATTATACGAGCAGTACTTC
v_gene: TRBV4-1; j_gene: TRBJ1-1; abundance: NA; d_gene: NA; CDR3aa: CASSQGSLMNTEAFF; CDR3nt: TGCGCCAGCAGCCAAGGAAGCCTTATGAACACTGAAGCTTTCTTT
v_gene: TRBV5-1; j_gene: TRBJ2-3; abundance: NA; d_gene: TRBD2; CDR3aa: CASSPLAGGLTDTQYF; CDR3nt: TGCGCCAGCAGCCCACTAGCGGGGGGGCTCACAGATACGCAGTATTTT
v_gene: TRBV6-5; j_gene: TRBJ1-2; abundance: NA; d_gene: NA; CDR3aa: CASTQGRGYTF; CDR3nt: TGTGCCAGCACCCAGGGTAGGGGCTACACCTTC
v_gene: TRBV4-3; j_gene: TRBJ2-7; abundance: NA; d_gene: TRBD1; CDR3aa: CASSQGTGLSYEQYF; CDR3nt: TGCGCCAGCAGCCAGGGGACAGGATTATCCTACGAGCAGTACTTC
v_gene: TRBV7-9; j_gene: TRBJ2-6; abundance: once; d_gene: NA; CDR3aa: CASSSVSGANVLTF; CDR3nt: TGTGCCAGCAGCTCCGTCAGTGGGGCCAACGTCCTGACTTTC
v_gene: TRBV27; j_gene: TRBJ2-3; abundance: NA; d_gene: NA; CDR3aa: CASSLRAGVTDTQYF; CDR3nt: TGTGCCAGCAGTTTAAGGGCAGGGGTGACAGATACGCAGTATTTT
v_gene: TRBV18; j_gene: TRBJ2-6; abundance: NA; d_gene: NA; CDR3aa: CASSATGLAGANVLTF; CDR3nt: TGTGCCAGCTCAGCGACAGGTTTGGCCGGGGCCAACGTCCTGACTTTC